The 19 T cell receptor beta chains given below trace back to one sample, sequenced in a study of blood T cells in healthy people across ages. Together with a sample-barcoded 5' primer, a J-beta primer mix was included in a second PCR lasting roughly 6 to 12 cycles. MiXCR, run by TCRdb on the 5' RACE reads, gives a single entry per CDR3 protein. The repertoire holds 800,000 to 950,000 distinct CDR3 sequences, approximately 32% seen once, with approximately 10% in the top ten. The same specimen was also included in a second study, on T cells of mothers and their children.

The source material was blood. The receptors were gathered from a woman in her 40s in good health.

Turning to this clonotype: Given a much more abundant clone one base away, this may be a read error. This rearrangement joins TRBV5-4 to TRBJ1-2; D ambiguous. V was pared by 3 bases and J by 4 bases, with 13 bases between. The CDR3 covers 14 residues. CDR1 SGHNT and CDR2 YYREEE come from the germline V gene (reference sequence). This CDR3 is CASSWVGSGYGYTF. CDR3 bases: TGTGCCAGCAGCTGGGTTGGGTCCGGCTATGGCTACACCTTC.

The chain employs TRBV9 and TRBJ1-4; possible D gene TRBD1, 5 bases. With 0 bases removed from V and 8 bases from J, the gap between germline ends came to 17 bases. This CDR3 has 16 residues. CDR1 and CDR2 (germline): SGDLS, YYNGEE. The CDR3 here is CASSVGDLQGREKLFF. The DNA of the CDR3 is TGTGCCAGCAGCGTAGGGGACCTTCAGGGACGGGAAAAACTGTTTTTT.

On this clonotype: Being one base from a much bigger clone, this may be a read error. The CDR3 sequence: CSVESGTNSYEQFF. The CDR3 nucleotides are TGCAGCGTTGAATCAGGGACCAACTCCTACGAGCAGTTCTTC. V usage is TRBV29-1 and J usage is TRBJ2-1; either TRBD1 or TRBD2 may supply D (5 bases each). Looked up from germline, CDR1 is SQVTM and CDR2 is ANQGSEA. Trimming cost V 2 bases and J 10 bases, with 18 bases left between them. CDR3 length: 14 residues.

The CDR3 DNA is TGTGCCAGCAGCCACGAAGGGGGTGGTTCACCCCTCCACTTT. It codes for CASSHEGGGSPLHF. V usage is TRBV3-1 and J usage is TRBJ1-6; tentative D call: TRBD1 (6 bases). This CDR3 has 14 amino acids. V lost 3 bases, J lost 9 bases, and 12 bases lay in between. CDR1 is LGHDT and CDR2 is YNNKEL in the germline V gene (reference sequence).

This clonotype was recorded a few times. The V call is TRBV12-3 or TRBV12-4, the J call TRBJ1-1; TRBD1 is a possible D gene (6 bases). V gave up 3 bases and J gave up 7 bases, with 12 bases separating them. This CDR3 contains 13 residues. The CDR3 sequence is CASSFYRASEAFF. Here the CDR3 DNA reads TGTGCCAGCAGTTTCTACAGGGCGAGTGAAGCTTTCTTT.

This clonotype was detected ten times or more. J is TRBJ2-7 and V is TRBV28, with 7 bases fitting TRBD2. From germline, CDR1 is MDHEN and CDR2 SYDVKM. The CDR3 contains 14 residues. J lost 2 bases, V lost 5 bases, and 6 bases had no gene match. The CDR3 DNA follows: TGTGCCAGCAGTCCCGGGGGGTCGACCTACGAGCAGTACTTC. This codes for CASSPGGSTYEQYF.

Notes on this clonotype: A much bigger clone sits one base away, suggesting this may be a read error. The chain couples TRBV29-1 to TRBJ2-7, with TRBD1 identical over 8 bases. Germline loops: CDR1 SQVTM, CDR2 ANQGSEA. With 8 bases clipped from V and 10 bases from J, the junction kept 13 bases outside the gene matches. The CDR3 totals 12 residues. This CDR3 reads CSTGQGQEPQYF. The CDR3 DNA reads TGCAGCACCGGACAGGGTCAAGAGCCCCAGTACTTC.

As for this clonotype: The conserved phenylalanine or tryptophan is not found at the CDR3 terminus, so this likely reflects a read error. The chain recombines TRBV20-1 with TRBJ1-6; no definite D call. Germline CDR1 is DFQATT and CDR2 is SNEGSKA (reference sequence). The ends were cut back, 4 bases at V and 14 bases at J, with 15 bases in the middle. This CDR3 is 12 amino acids long. The CDR3 region is CSATDRLGSLHY. CDR3 sequence (DNA): TGCAGTGCTACCGACCGACTGGGGTCCCTCCACTAT.

This clonotype came up many times. The chain joins TRBV5-5 to TRBJ2-7; D possibly corresponds to TRBD2 (6 bases). There are 14 residues in the CDR3. Germline lookup yields CDR1 SGHKS and CDR2 YYEKEE (reference sequence). V was clipped by 4 bases and J by 2 bases, with 13 bases between them. Here the CDR3 DNA reads TGTGCCAGCAGCGCCTACCCGGGGGCCTACGAGCAGTACTTC. This gives the protein CASSAYPGAYEQYF.

The J gene is TRBJ1-4, the V gene TRBV12-3 or TRBV12-4; no definite D call. Trimming stripped 1 base from V and 12 bases from J, with 9 bases between. The CDR3 extends over 12 amino acids. The CDR3, as DNA: TGTGCCAGCAGTTTAGTTGGACCCGAACTGTTTTTT. It translates to CASSLVGPELFF.

This clonotype has just a few counts. The chain couples TRBV12-3 or TRBV12-4 to TRBJ1-6, with TRBD1 as a possible D gene (5 bases). The CDR3 is 16 amino acids. Trimming removed 5 bases at V and 6 bases at J, with 17 bases between. The chain's CDR3 is CASSPSGGRLNSPLHF. CDR3 nucleotides: TGTGCCAGCAGTCCCTCCGGGGGACGGCTTAATTCACCCCTCCACTTT.

The chain carries TRBV4-3 and TRBJ2-3, with a tentative D call TRBD2 (7 bases). V was trimmed by 0 bases and J by 8 bases, leaving 15 bases between them. CDR3 size: 15 residues. From germline, CDR1 is LGHNA and CDR2 YSLEER. The CDR3 DNA sequence: TGCGCCAGCAGCCAAGAGAGGGGGGGGGAGGGTACGCAGTATTTT. This codes for CASSQERGGEGTQYF.

The sample holds a few counts of this clonotype. The chain recombines TRBV7-9 with TRBJ2-7; 7 bases agree with TRBD2. After removal of 4 bases from V and 0 bases from J, the junction contained 9 bases not matched to a gene. The CDR3 has 16 residues. CDR1 and CDR2 (germline): SEHNR, FQNEAQ (reference sequence). Here the CDR3 reads CASSSTSRPSSYEQYF. CDR3 nucleotide sequence: TGTGCCAGCAGCTCGACTAGCCGGCCCAGCTCCTACGAGCAGTACTTC. Full variable domain (rest looked up from reference TRBV7-9 and TRBJ2-7): DTGVSQNPRHKITKRGQNVTFRCDPISEHNRLYWYRQTLGQGPEFLTYFQNEAQLEKSRLLSDRFSAERPKGSFSTLEIQRTEQGDSAMYLCASSSTSRPSSYEQYFGPGTRLTVT.

Only a few counts were recorded for this clonotype. Given a much more abundant clone one base away, this may be a read error. The chain is built from TRBV5-1 and TRBJ2-7; the D gene could be TRBD1 or TRBD2 (5 bases each). The V end was cut by 3 bases, the J end by 2 bases, with 12 bases between. The V gene's germline CDR1 is SGHRS and CDR2 YFSETQ. The CDR3 covers 14 residues. CDR3 nucleotide sequence: TGCGCCAGCAGCTGGGCCGGGGCACCCTACGAGCAGTACTTC. It yields the protein CASSWAGAPYEQYF.

This clonotype was counted at least ten times. This rearrangement joins TRBV12-3 or TRBV12-4 to TRBJ2-5; TRBD2 matches 8 bases. The CDR3 length is 16 residues. The V segment lost 6 bases and the J segment 2 bases; nucleotides outside the gene matches: 11. CDR3 in DNA: TGTGCCAGCAGCCTCAGTGGGAGCGGGGGACAAGAGACCCAGTACTTC. Protein: CASSLSGSGGQETQYF.

The rearrangement joins TRBV29-1 to TRBJ2-1; D not certain. Germline V CDR1 and CDR2: SQVTM, ANQGSEA. V shed 1 base and J shed 4 bases, with 11 bases lying between them. The CDR3 is made up of 14 amino acids. The CDR3 here is CSVEGSINYNEQFF. The CDR3 DNA sequence: TGCAGCGTTGAAGGCAGTATTAATTACAATGAGCAGTTCTTC.

This clonotype was seen repeatedly, ten times or more. The V call is TRBV7-2, the J call TRBJ1-1; no firm D call. From germline, CDR1 is SGHTA and CDR2 FQGNSA. CDR3 size: 14 residues. V was trimmed by 1 base and J by 3 bases, leaving 9 bases between them. CDR3 amino acids: CASSLGFPYTEAFF. CDR3 nucleotides: TGTGCCAGCAGCTTAGGCTTTCCCTACACTGAAGCTTTCTTT.

In its sample, this clonotype was seen a few times. The chain employs TRBV7-8 and TRBJ2-5; TRBD2 matches 11 bases. The CDR3 extends over 17 amino acids. Trimming removed 1 base from V and 3 bases from J; junction bases left unmatched: 7. Germline V lookup: CDR1 SGHVS, CDR2 FQNEAQ. CDR3 region: CASSLVASGGREETQYF. In DNA form, the CDR3 reads TGTGCCAGCAGCTTAGTGGCTAGCGGGGGGCGGGAAGAGACCCAGTACTTC.

As concerns this clonotype: One end of the junction does not line up with germline, which may come from a read error. The chain is built from TRBV7-9 and TRBJ2-1; possibly TRBD1 for D (6 bases). Germline lookup yields CDR1 SEHNR and CDR2 FQNEAQ (reference sequence). The CDR3 covers 14 residues. For the CDR3, the DNA is TGTGCCGGCAGCTTCGGACAGATCTACAATGAGCAGTTCTTC. Translating gives CAGSFGQIYNEQFF.